This T cell receptor (beta chain) was documented in a study of OX40 agonist ivuxolimab in advanced cancers. Findings and limits, study-wide: Certain nonresponders additionally had low normalized T-cell clonal expansion. Clonal expansion was seen in CD4+ and CD8+ blood T cells by week 6 at 0.1 to 3.0 mg/kg. Among expanded peripheral T cells, antigen specificity went undetermined.

A word on this clone: Its specificity is unknown.

Per germline, CDR1 SNHLY and CDR2 FYNNEI. Trimming cost V 1 base and J 4 bases, with 7 bases left between them. The length of the CDR3 is 13 residues. TCRdb's copy holds only in-frame clones and misses some; the assay was immunoSEQ multiplex PCR. The sample lists approximately 50,000 clones, 65% to 85% seen once, with roughly an eighth in the top ten. The sequence came from an adult with an advanced solid tumor such as melanoma, head and neck, liver or kidney cancer. The sample was CD4+ or CD8+ T cells sorted from blood, taken in a trial of the OX40 agonist ivuxolimab. The chain recombines TRBV2 with TRBJ1-2; TRBD1 is a possible D gene (5 bases). The CDR3 DNA reads as TGTGCCAGCAGTGAAGGGACAAGCTATGGCTACACCTTC. Residues: CASSEGTSYGYTF. The entire variable domain, with the rest obtained from reference TRBV2 and TRBJ1-2, is as follows: EPEVTQTPSHQVTQMGQEVILRCVPISNHLYFYWYRQILGQKVEFLVSFYNNEISEKSEIFDDQFSVERPDGSNFTLKIRSTKLEDSAMYFCASSEGTSYGYTFGSGTRLTVV.